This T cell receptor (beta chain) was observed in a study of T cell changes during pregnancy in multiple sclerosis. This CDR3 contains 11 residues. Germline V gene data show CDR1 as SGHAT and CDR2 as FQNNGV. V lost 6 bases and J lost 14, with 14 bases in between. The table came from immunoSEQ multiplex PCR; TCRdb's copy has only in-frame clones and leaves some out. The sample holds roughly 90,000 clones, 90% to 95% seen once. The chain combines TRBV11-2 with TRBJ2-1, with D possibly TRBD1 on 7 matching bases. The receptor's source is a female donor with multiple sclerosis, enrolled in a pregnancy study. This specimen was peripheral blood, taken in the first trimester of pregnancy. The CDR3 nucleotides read TGTGCCAGCAGTTACACAGGGGAGGAGTTCTTC. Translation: CASSYTGEEFF.